What follows are 32 T cell receptor beta chains derived from one specimen sequenced in a study of T cell responses to AZD1222 COVID-19 vaccine. Libraries were prepared by immunoSEQ multiplex PCR; TCRdb keeps only in-frame clonotypes and omits some of them. The data hold more than 110,000 clones, with roughly 90% observed a single time. Sequencing used peripheral blood, obtained 28 days after the second AZD1222 dose. Receptor source: an adult who received the AZD1222 COVID-19 vaccine.

V and J are TRBV28 and TRBJ1-5, with 8 bases identical to TRBD1. The V and J ends lost 3 bases and 0 bases, in that order; junction bases with no gene match: 16. This CDR3 contains 20 residues. CDR1 MDHEN and CDR2 SYDVKM come from the germline V gene. The CDR3, as DNA: TGTGCCAGCAGTTTGGGACACCGGGACAGGTGGTGGGGTAGCAATCAGCCCCAGCATTTT. Its translation: CASSLGHRDRWWGSNQPQHF.

V is TRBV19 and J is TRBJ2-7; TRBD2 is a possible D gene (6 bases). Germline loops: CDR1 LNHDA, CDR2 SQIVND (reference sequence). Between the trimmed V and J ends, which lost 3 bases and 4 bases, there was a span of 10 bases. The CDR3 totals 13 residues. The DNA of the CDR3 is TGTGCCAGTAGTATGACTAGTCTTTACGAGCAGTACTTC. Translating gives CASSMTSLYEQYF.

The chain has TRBV5-4 and TRBJ2-2; D possibly uses TRBD1 or TRBD2 (6 bases each). Germline CDR1 and CDR2: SGHNT and YYREEE (reference sequence). CDR3 length: 16 amino acids. Trimming removed 5 bases at V and 2 bases at J, with 16 bases between. The CDR3 is CASREGSGGNTGELFF. CDR3 sequence (DNA): TGTGCCAGCAGGGAGGGGTCCGGGGGCAACACCGGGGAGCTGTTTTTT.

This rearrangement joins TRBV7-2 to TRBJ1-6, with 9 bases fitting TRBD1. Germline V lookup: CDR1 SGHTA, CDR2 FQGNSA. The CDR3 length is 16 residues. V was clipped by 5 bases and J by 10 bases; unmatched bases: 12. The CDR3 bases are TGTGCCAGCAGCATACCCCTCCGGACAGGGGACTCACCCCTCCACTTT. Translated, it gives CASSIPLRTGDSPLHF.

The chain is built from TRBV5-4 and TRBJ2-1; D may be TRBD2 (7 bases). The V end was cut by 3 bases, the J end by 2 bases, with 18 bases between. The CDR3 contains 17 residues. The germline gives CDR1 SGHNT, CDR2 YYREEE (reference sequence). In DNA form, the CDR3 reads TGTGCCAGCAGCTGGGGGGGCGGGAGACCAACCTACAATGAGCAGTTCTTC. Translating gives CASSWGGGRPTYNEQFF.

V usage is TRBV7-6 and J usage is TRBJ2-3, with 10 bases matching TRBD2. Trimming removed 3 bases from V and 6 bases from J; junction bases left unmatched: 9. This CDR3 has 16 amino acids. Germline assignment: CDR1 SGHVS and CDR2 FNYEAQ. The CDR3 DNA reads TGTGCCAGCAGCTTGGGGTCAGCGGGGGGGGCGGATACGCAGTATTTT. Translated, it gives CASSLGSAGGADTQYF.

The J gene is TRBJ1-1, the V gene TRBV5-1; 10 bases align to TRBD1. V was clipped by 4 bases and J by 2 bases; unmatched bases: 5. Germline values: CDR1 SGHRS, CDR2 YFSETQ. The CDR3 contains 15 residues. Here the CDR3 reads CASSRGQGLNTEAFF. The CDR3 DNA is TGCGCCAGCAGCAGGGGACAGGGGCTAAACACTGAAGCTTTCTTT.

V is TRBV6-2 or TRBV6-3 and J is TRBJ1-5; D gene unclear. This CDR3 is 12 amino acids long. Germline CDR1 is MNHEY and CDR2 is SVGEGT. V dropped 5 bases and J dropped 4 bases, with 6 bases sitting between them. The CDR3 loop reads CASSDPNQPQHF. The DNA for the CDR3 is TGTGCCAGCAGTGATCCAAATCAGCCCCAGCATTTT.

V gene TRBV27 combines with J gene TRBJ2-1; TRBD2 aligns across 11 bases. Germline-derived CDR1 and CDR2 are MNHEY and SMNVEV (reference sequence). The CDR3 runs to 13 residues. Trimming took 5 bases from V and 9 from J; bases not matched to a gene: 3. The CDR3, as DNA: TGTGCCAGCAGTCCTAGCGGGAGGAGTGAGCAGTTCTTC. Amino acid sequence: CASSPSGRSEQFF.

The chain joins TRBV28 to TRBJ1-2; D may be TRBD1 (5 bases). Germline-derived CDR1 and CDR2 are MDHEN and SYDVKM. The CDR3 has 15 residues. The germline V and J ends were trimmed by 5 bases and 4 bases, with 17 bases remaining between them. The CDR3 sequence: CASSPLEGLIYGYTF. The CDR3 bases are TGTGCCAGCAGTCCCCTCGAGGGGCTCATCTATGGCTACACCTTC.

This chain links TRBV6-2 or TRBV6-3 with TRBJ2-5; the match to TRBD2 covers 8 bases. The CDR3 is 14 amino acids. Germline-derived CDR1 and CDR2 are MNHEY and SVGEGT. Trimming cost V 4 bases and J 2 bases; bases outside gene matches: 3. CDR3 DNA sequence: TGTGCCAGCAGTTCGGGACTAGAACAAGAGACCCAGTACTTC. Translating it yields CASSSGLEQETQYF.

The J gene is TRBJ1-2, the V gene TRBV7-9, with D unclear. V was clipped by 3 bases and J by 7 bases, with 12 bases between them. The CDR3 is made up of 13 amino acids. Germline loops: CDR1 SEHNR, CDR2 FQNEAQ (reference sequence). CDR3: CASSFVTEGGYTF. The CDR3 coding sequence is TGTGCCAGCAGCTTCGTCACAGAAGGTGGCTACACCTTC.

This clone was counted a few times. This chain uses TRBV3-1 (or the pseudogene TRBV3-2) with TRBJ2-7; no reliable D call. CDR3 length: 12 amino acids. Trimming cost V 4 bases and J 4 bases, with 8 bases left between them. From germline, CDR1 is LGHDT and CDR2 YNNKEL (reference sequence). This CDR3 is CASSRAKYEQYF. CDR3 nucleotides: TGTGCCAGCAGCCGAGCCAAATACGAGCAGTACTTC.

V usage is TRBV4-2 and J usage is TRBJ1-5; no clear D. Germline CDR1 reads LGHNA; CDR2 reads YNFKEQ. The CDR3 loop spans 15 amino acids. The germline V and J ends were trimmed by 4 bases and 1 base, with 11 bases remaining between them. The chain's CDR3 is CASSPLAGSNQPQHF. In DNA, the CDR3 is TGTGCCAGCAGCCCCCTGGCAGGAAGCAATCAGCCCCAGCATTTT.

The gene calls are TRBV18 and TRBJ1-3; 10 bases agree with TRBD1. V lost 3 bases to trimming and J lost 7 bases; unmatched junction nucleotides: 0. This CDR3 contains 13 residues. From germline, CDR1 is KGHSH and CDR2 LQKENI. CDR3 region: CASSPGQGNTIYF. In DNA, the CDR3 is TGTGCCAGCTCACCGGGACAGGGGAACACCATATATTTT.

In its sample, this clone was seen once. The rearrangement uses TRBV6-6 and TRBJ1-6; the D is unclear. Trimming removed 7 bases from V and 1 base from J, with 11 bases in between. The CDR3 totals 15 residues. Germline CDR1 is MNHNY and CDR2 is SVGAGI (reference sequence). This chain's CDR3 is CASTYDVSYNSPLHF. DNA of the CDR3: TGTGCCAGCACCTACGACGTGTCCTATAATTCACCCCTCCACTTT.

This chain joins TRBV11-3 and TRBJ1-6, with D unclear. The CDR3 is 16 residues long. V was trimmed by 5 bases and J by 0 bases, leaving 11 bases between them. Per germline, CDR1 SGHNT and CDR2 YENEEA. The CDR3 DNA reads TGTGCCAGCAGCCCCCCCCCAAGCTCCTATAATTCACCCCTCCACTTT. Translation gives CASSPPPSSYNSPLHF.

The rearrangement joins TRBV3-1 (or the pseudogene TRBV3-2) to TRBJ2-1; perhaps TRBD2 as D (6 bases). The germline gives CDR1 LGHDT, CDR2 YNNKEL (reference sequence). V shed 1 base and J shed 9 bases, with 19 bases lying between them. The CDR3 is 16 amino acids. CDR3 DNA sequence: TGTGCCAGCAGCCAAGGTGTTGCGGGATCAATTCTTGAGCAGTTCTTC. Translation: CASSQGVAGSILEQFF.

V gene TRBV5-1 combines with J gene TRBJ2-5; D gene unclear. The V end lost 5 bases, the J end lost 5 bases, and 7 bases lay between the germline ends. This CDR3 is 11 amino acids long. CDR1 and CDR2 from the germline V gene are SGHRS and YFSETQ. CDR3: CASREEETQYF. The CDR3 nucleotides are TGCGCCAGCAGAGAGGAGGAGACCCAGTACTTC.

The V call is TRBV5-1, the J call TRBJ2-7, with D perhaps matching TRBD1 or TRBD2 (6 bases each). V was pared by 4 bases and J by 2 bases, with 16 bases between. In germline, CDR1 is SGHRS, CDR2 YFSETQ. This CDR3 comprises 15 residues. CDR3 nucleotides: TGCGCCAGCAGCCCCGCGCGGGACAAACCCTACGAGCAGTACTTC. Translation gives CASSPARDKPYEQYF.

To note about this clone: A read error may produce the germline difference seen at one junction end. The CDR3 loop is CASNMNTEAFF. The CDR3 DNA is TGTGCAAGCAACATGAACACTGAAGCTTTCTTT. The V and J genes are TRBV11-2 and TRBJ1-1, with D hard to call. Looked up from germline, CDR1 is SGHAT and CDR2 is FQNNGV. This CDR3 spans 11 amino acids.

This CDR3 is CASSLARGHEQYF. CDR3 sequence (DNA): TGTGCCAGCAGCTTGGCTCGCGGCCACGAGCAGTACTTC. This sequence joins TRBV5-6 and TRBJ2-7, with unresolved D. The CDR3 contains 13 residues. Germline CDR1 reads SGHDT; CDR2 reads YYEEEE. The V end was cut by 0 bases, the J end by 5 bases, with 9 bases between.

The chain employs TRBV27 and TRBJ1-2; D gene uncertain. Germline CDR1 reads MNHEY; CDR2 reads SMNVEV (reference sequence). The CDR3 is 14 amino acids. Deletions cut 0 bases from V and 4 bases from J, with 9 bases between. The CDR3 loop reads CASSLSAQFYGYTF. The CDR3, as DNA: TGTGCCAGCAGTTTATCAGCCCAGTTCTATGGCTACACCTTC.

The chain carries TRBV28 and TRBJ1-2; D gene uncertain. The CDR3 runs to 12 residues. The germline V and J ends were trimmed by 7 bases and 4 bases, with 10 bases remaining between them. Germline assignment: CDR1 MDHEN and CDR2 SYDVKM. The CDR3 protein is CASTPPGYGYTF. The CDR3 DNA follows: TGTGCCAGCACCCCGCCCGGCTATGGCTACACCTTC.

V usage is TRBV5-1 and J usage is TRBJ1-5; D ambiguous. From germline, CDR1 is SGHRS and CDR2 YFSETQ. The CDR3 contains 13 residues. V dropped 4 bases and J dropped 4 bases, with 9 bases sitting between them. CDR3 in amino acids: CASSPDGNQPQHF. In DNA, the CDR3 is TGCGCCAGCAGCCCGGACGGGAATCAGCCCCAGCATTTT.

This sequence joins TRBV18 and TRBJ1-6; 7 bases line up with TRBD1. In germline, CDR1 is KGHSH, CDR2 LQKENI. CDR3 length: 15 residues. The V and J ends lost 3 bases and 8 bases, in that order; junction bases with no gene match: 7. The CDR3 DNA follows: TGTGCCAGCTCACCTTCGACAGGGACTTATTCACCCCTCCACTTT. Its translation is CASSPSTGTYSPLHF.

The chain has TRBV27 and TRBJ2-5; 8 bases agree with TRBD2. CDR3 length equals 15 residues. The V gene end was trimmed by 5 bases and the J gene end by 4 bases; junction bases not matched to a gene: 9. The V gene's germline CDR1 is MNHEY and CDR2 SMNVEV (reference sequence). This chain's CDR3 is CASSREGTPGETQYF. The CDR3 nucleotides read TGTGCCAGCAGTCGGGAGGGGACCCCGGGAGAGACCCAGTACTTC.

This chain joins TRBV3-1 (or the pseudogene TRBV3-2) and TRBJ1-6; no firm D call. This CDR3 spans 16 amino acids. The ends were cut back, 0 bases at V and 9 bases at J, with 15 bases in the middle. Looked up from germline, CDR1 is LGHDT and CDR2 is YNNKEL (reference sequence). Here the CDR3 reads CASSQEGPVGGSPLHF. For the CDR3, the DNA is TGTGCCAGCAGCCAAGAGGGCCCCGTAGGAGGTTCACCCCTCCACTTT.

The chain joins TRBV19 to TRBJ2-7; 8 nucleotides align to TRBD1. This CDR3 comprises 14 residues. With 7 bases clipped from V and 0 bases from J, the junction kept 5 bases outside the gene matches. Germline CDR1 is LNHDA and CDR2 is SQIVND (reference sequence). As DNA, the CDR3 is TGTGCCAGTAAGGGACAGGAGAGCTCCTACGAGCAGTACTTC. This encodes CASKGQESSYEQYF. The entire variable domain, with the rest obtained from reference TRBV19 and TRBJ2-7, is as follows: DGGITQSPKYLFRKEGQNVTLSCEQNLNHDAMYWYRQDPGQGLRLIYYSQIVNDFQKGDIAEGYSVSREKKESFPLTVTSAQKNPTAFYLCASKGQESSYEQYFGPGTRLTVT.

The rearrangement joins TRBV27 to TRBJ2-7, with D perhaps matching TRBD1 (5 bases). The germline CDR1 and CDR2 sequences are MNHEY and SMNVEV (reference sequence). V lost 2 bases and J lost 5, with 22 bases in between. The CDR3 is 17 amino acids. The CDR3 bases are TGTGCCAGCAGTTTAAACCTCCCCCAGGGTCCTCCCAACGAGCAGTACTTC. Amino acids: CASSLNLPQGPPNEQYF.

V is TRBV2 and J is TRBJ1-3; TRBD1 aligns across 8 bases. Trimming cost V 2 bases and J 4 bases; bases outside gene matches: 13. The CDR3 has 18 residues. The germline CDR1 and CDR2 sequences are SNHLY and FYNNEI. The CDR3 protein is CASSERRGKGQGGNTIYF. The CDR3 bases are TGTGCCAGCAGTGAAAGGAGAGGGAAAGGACAGGGAGGAAACACCATATATTTT.

This clone appeared once. The chain combines TRBV24-1 with TRBJ1-1; D unresolved. The CDR3 length is 14 residues. V lost 4 bases and J lost 8, with 16 bases in between. Per germline, CDR1 KGHDR and CDR2 SFDVKD. The chain's CDR3 is CATSDPGDLGEAFF. Written as DNA, the CDR3 is TGTGCCACCAGTGACCCCGGAGATTTGGGGGAAGCTTTCTTT.